A selection of T cell receptor beta chains follows, all from one sample in a study of blood T cell repertoires in COVID-19. The repertoire was sequenced with immunoSEQ multiplex PCR; TCRdb's copy has only in-frame clones and lacks some. The sample holds roughly 260,000 clones, 87% seen once. What was sequenced was peripheral blood. These receptors were obtained from a woman aged 45-65 years with acute or convalescent COVID-19. CDR3s include the opening cysteine and the closing phenylalanine or tryptophan. The D gene is left open where the match is weak. Clone size, where shown, is once, few, many, or a class for clones that have expanded.

TRBJ2-1 | - | TRBV2 | TRBD2 | TGTGCCAGCAGTGGGACTAGCGGGAGGGACGAGTTCTTC | CASSGTSGRDEFF
TRBJ1-5 | - | TRBV19 | TRBD1 | TGTGCCAGTAGTCCCCGGACAGGGTATAGCAATCAGCCCCAGCATTTT | CASSPRTGYSNQPQHF
TRBJ1-5 | - | TRBV5-1 | TRBD1 | TGCGCCAGCAGCCCGGGGACAGGGGTTAGCAATCAGCCCCAGCATTTT | CASSPGTGVSNQPQHF
TRBJ2-7 | - | TRBV9 | TRBD2 | TGTGCCAGCAGCGTAGGCCCCAGCGGGAGGGGACACGAGCAGTACTTC | CASSVGPSGRGHEQYF
TRBJ2-1 | - | TRBV7-3 | TRBD2 | TGTGCCAGCAGAAAAAGCGGGGGGCCTCCCAATGAGCAGTTCTTC | CASRKSGGPPNEQFF
TRBJ2-1 | - | TRBV7-6 | TRBD2 | TGTGCCAGCAGCTTATTGGCGGGAGGGCCCCTTGAGCAGTTCTTC | CASSLLAGGPLEQFF
TRBJ2-7 | - | TRBV7-2 | - | TGTGCCAGCAGCTCCCCTGGAGGGGGCATCTACGAGCAGTACTTC | CASSSPGGGIYEQYF
TRBJ1-1 | - | TRBV7-2 | TRBD1 | TGTGCCAGCAGCTTAGGGAGACAGGGACTAGGAGCTTTCTTT | CASSLGRQGLGAFF
TRBJ2-2 | - | TRBV5-5 | TRBD1 | TGTGCCAGCAGCCGGGACAGGGTAAACACCGGGGAGCTGTTTTTT | CASSRDRVNTGELFF
TRBJ2-1 | - | TRBV7-2 | TRBD1 | TGTGCCAGCAGTTCGAGGACAGGGACCTACTACAATGAGCAGTTCTTC | CASSSRTGTYYNEQFF
TRBJ1-4 | - | TRBV9 | - | TGTGCCAGCAGCTCGGGGGTTAGTGGCGAAAAACTGTTTTTT | CASSSGVSGEKLFF
TRBJ2-7 | few | TRBV7-9 | - | TGTGCCAGCAGCTTAACTCTCGTCCCCGAGCAGTACTTC | CASSLTLVPEQYF
TRBJ2-7 | - | TRBV6-1 | - | TGTGCCAGCAGTGAGAGGACAGCTCAGAATATCTACGAGCAGTACTTC | CASSERTAQNIYEQYF
TRBJ2-1 | - | TRBV19 | TRBD1 | TGTGCCAGTAGTATCCCAACAGGGGGTCCCTACAATGAGCAGTTCTTC | CASSIPTGGPYNEQFF
TRBJ1-1 | - | TRBV18 | TRBD1 | TGTGCCAGCTCACCGCAGGGGGCGCAAACTGAAGCTTTCTTT | CASSPQGAQTEAFF
TRBJ1-6 | - | TRBV28 | TRBD1 | TGTGCCAGCAGCCCCCTACGGACAGGGGGGTTCTATAATTCACCCCTCCACTTT | CASSPLRTGGFYNSPLHF
TRBJ2-1 | - | TRBV15 | - | TGTGCCACCAGCAGGCCGGGATTAAACAATGAGCAGTTCTTC | CATSRPGLNNEQFF
TRBJ2-1 | few | TRBV4-2 | TRBD2 | TGTGCCAGCAGCCATAAAGCGGGAGGGCCCGATGAGCAGTTCTTC | CASSHKAGGPDEQFF
TRBJ2-7 | - | TRBV4-1 | - | TGCGCCAGCAGCCAAGAAGGTGGGGGGGCGAGTTACGAGCAGTACTTC | CASSQEGGGASYEQYF
TRBJ2-1 | - | TRBV28 | - | TGTGCCAGTTTTGTAGAGCCCAATGAGCAGTTCTTC | CASFVEPNEQFF
TRBJ1-2 | once | TRBV2 | TRBD1 | TGTGCCGGCCGCTCGGACAGGGGTTCCCAAGGCTACACCTTC | CAGRSDRGSQGYTF